The 4 T cell receptor beta chains listed next were all sequenced from one sample in a study of blood T cell repertoires in COVID-19. Method: immunoSEQ multiplex PCR; TCRdb's copy keeps in-frame clones and lacks some. The table has around 310,000 clones, approximately 88% seen once; the top ten hold around 5%. Material: PBMCs or T cells enriched from blood (not recorded which). These receptors were collected from a man aged 30-40 years who had recovered from COVID-19.

This clone was detected a few times. V is TRBV6-5 and J is TRBJ2-7, with 9 bases that match TRBD1. The CDR3 is 15 residues long. The V and J ends lost 7 bases and 6 bases, in that order; junction bases with no gene match: 13. Germline V lookup: CDR1 MNHEY, CDR2 SVGAGI. The CDR3 protein is CASTRPGTGLGEQYF. DNA for the CDR3: TGTGCCAGCACCCGACCCGGGACAGGGTTAGGCGAGCAGTACTTC.

The chain carries TRBV7-9 and TRBJ1-1, with a tentative D call TRBD1 (6 bases). Germline assignment: CDR1 SEHNR and CDR2 FQNEAQ (reference sequence). The V end was cut by 5 bases, the J end by 1 base, with 8 bases between. The CDR3 has 13 residues. The CDR3 sequence: CASSMDRNTEAFF. The CDR3 nucleotides read TGTGCCAGCAGCATGGACAGGAACACTGAAGCTTTCTTT.

The chain recombines TRBV12-3 or TRBV12-4 with TRBJ2-7; TRBD1 agrees at 7 bases. CDR3 length: 12 residues. With V trimmed by 8 bases and J by 2 bases, 3 bases remained unmatched. The CDR3 sequence is CASGTGAYEQYF. CDR3 in DNA: TGTGCCAGCGGTACAGGGGCCTACGAGCAGTACTTC.

The V gene is TRBV19, the J gene TRBJ1-5; D gene uncertain. Germline lookup yields CDR1 LNHDA and CDR2 SQIVND (reference sequence). V lost 3 bases to trimming and J lost 0 bases, with 6 bases between them. This CDR3 comprises 14 residues. CDR3 nucleotides: TGTGCCAGTAGTATCAGAAATAGCAATCAGCCCCAGCATTTT. Protein: CASSIRNSNQPQHF.